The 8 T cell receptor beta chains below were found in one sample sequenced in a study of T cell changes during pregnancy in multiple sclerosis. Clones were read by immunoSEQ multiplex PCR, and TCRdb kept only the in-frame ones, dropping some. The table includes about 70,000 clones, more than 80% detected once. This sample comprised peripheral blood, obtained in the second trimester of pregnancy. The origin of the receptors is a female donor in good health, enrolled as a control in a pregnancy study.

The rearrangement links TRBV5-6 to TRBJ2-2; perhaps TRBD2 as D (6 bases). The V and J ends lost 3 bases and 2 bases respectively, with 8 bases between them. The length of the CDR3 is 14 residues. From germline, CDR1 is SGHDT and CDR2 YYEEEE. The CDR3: CASSSGRNTGELFF. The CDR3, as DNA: TGTGCCAGCAGCTCCGGGAGAAACACCGGGGAGCTGTTTTTT.

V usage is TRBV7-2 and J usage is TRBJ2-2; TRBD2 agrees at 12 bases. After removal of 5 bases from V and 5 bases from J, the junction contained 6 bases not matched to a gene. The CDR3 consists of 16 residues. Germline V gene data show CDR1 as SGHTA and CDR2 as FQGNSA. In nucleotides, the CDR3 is TGTGCCAGCAGCCCCCCTAGCGGGGGGGCAACCGGGGAGCTGTTTTTT. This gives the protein CASSPPSGGATGELFF.

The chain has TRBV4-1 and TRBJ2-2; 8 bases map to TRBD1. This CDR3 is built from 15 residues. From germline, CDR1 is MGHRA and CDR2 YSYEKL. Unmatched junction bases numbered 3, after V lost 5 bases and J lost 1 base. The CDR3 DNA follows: TGCGCCAGCAGCTCACAGGGGGTGAACACCGGGGAGCTGTTTTTT. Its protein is CASSSQGVNTGELFF.

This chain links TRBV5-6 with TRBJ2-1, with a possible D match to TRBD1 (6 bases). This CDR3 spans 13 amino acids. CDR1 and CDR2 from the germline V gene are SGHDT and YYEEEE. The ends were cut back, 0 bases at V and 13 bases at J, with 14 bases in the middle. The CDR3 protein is CASSLGTASAQFF. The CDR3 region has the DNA TGTGCCAGCAGCTTGGGGACAGCATCCGCTCAGTTCTTC.

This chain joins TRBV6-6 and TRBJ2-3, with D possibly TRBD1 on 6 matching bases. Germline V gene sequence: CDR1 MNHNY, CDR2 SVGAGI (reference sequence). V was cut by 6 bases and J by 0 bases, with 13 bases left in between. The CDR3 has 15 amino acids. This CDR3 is CASSLDRLSTDTQYF. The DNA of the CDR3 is TGTGCCAGCAGCTTAGACAGGCTTAGCACAGATACGCAGTATTTT.

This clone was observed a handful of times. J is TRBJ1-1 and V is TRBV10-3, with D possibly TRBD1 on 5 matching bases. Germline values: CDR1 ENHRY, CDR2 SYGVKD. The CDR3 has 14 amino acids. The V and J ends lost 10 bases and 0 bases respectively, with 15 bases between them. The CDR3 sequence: CATKGGTVNTEAFF. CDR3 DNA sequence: TGTGCCACCAAGGGAGGGACGGTGAACACTGAAGCTTTCTTT.

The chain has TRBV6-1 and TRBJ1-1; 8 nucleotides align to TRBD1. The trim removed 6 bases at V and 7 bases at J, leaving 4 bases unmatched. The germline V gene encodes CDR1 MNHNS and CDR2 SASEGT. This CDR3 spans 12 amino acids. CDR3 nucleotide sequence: TGTGCCAGCAGGGTCAGGGGGCTTGAAGCTTTCTTT. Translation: CASRVRGLEAFF.

The CDR3 DNA is TGTGCCAGCAGTTTGACACAGTACACAGATACGCAGTATTTT. As protein: CASSLTQYTDTQYF. The J gene is TRBJ2-3, the V gene TRBV6-5, with D unresolved. The germline V gene has CDR1 MNHEY and CDR2 SVGAGI. V lost 4 bases and J lost 2, with 10 bases in between. The CDR3 is 14 amino acids.